The 18 T cell receptor beta chains in this list originate from one sample, sequenced in a study of T cells in Graves' hyperthyroidism and ophthalmopathy (dated by TCRdb to about 2019). Library preparation employed multiplex PCR. The sequencing machine was an Illumina HiSeq 2000. The TCR beta CDR3 regions were amplified from the RNA transcripts. A first-round RT-PCR of the TCR CDR3 used the HTBI primer set with the Qiagen OneStep RT-PCR kit. The public reads were reanalyzed by TCRdb: fastp trimming at Q25, MiXCR alignment, in-frame beta chains only. Merged by CDR3 protein, the rows form single entries marked with the most common genes and DNA. For this sample the table gives about 600,000 distinct CDR3 sequences, of which 14% were detected only once. Of the sample, 7% to 9% is held by the ten largest clones. Sample: blood. All receptors come from a woman aged 18-29 years with Graves' ophthalmopathy.

This clonotype was observed a handful of times. The V gene is TRBV7-9, the J gene TRBJ1-5, with D perhaps TRBD1 (6 bases). V was clipped by 5 bases and J by 0 bases, with 11 bases between them. Germline assignment: CDR1 SEHNR and CDR2 FQNEAQ (reference sequence). The CDR3 is 15 amino acids. CDR3 coding DNA: TGTGCCAGCAGCCCAGGAGGGGGTAGCAATCAGCCCCAGCATTTT. It specifies CASSPGGGSNQPQHF.

This clonotype has at least ten counts. This rearrangement joins TRBV5-1 to TRBJ2-7; D might be TRBD1 or TRBD2, each matching 6 bases. The CDR3 totals 14 residues. Germline V gene lookup returns CDR1 SGHRS and CDR2 YFSETQ. V was cut by 6 bases and J by 6 bases, with 19 bases left in between. This CDR3 reads CASMAGVKEGEQYF. The CDR3 coding sequence is TGCGCCAGCATGGCAGGGGTGAAGGAGGGCGAGCAGTACTTC.

Comments on this clonotype: This may stem from a read error, because a much larger clone lies one nucleotide away. No conserved phenylalanine or tryptophan ends this CDR3, so it is likely a read error. The chain couples TRBV6-1 to TRBJ1-6; TRBD1 matches at 7 bases. The J segment lost 7 bases and the V segment lost 6 bases, leaving 6 bases of the junction unmatched. The CDR3 consists of 14 residues. CDR1 MNHNS and CDR2 SASEGT come from the germline V gene. The CDR3, as DNA: TGTGCCAGCAGCTTGGGACAGCCAAATTCACCCCTCCACCTT. It codes for CASSLGQPNSPLHL.

The V gene is TRBV6-1, the J gene TRBJ1-5, with 9 bases aligning to TRBD1. After removal of 5 bases from V and 4 bases from J, the junction contained 6 bases not matched to a gene. Germline assignment: CDR1 MNHNS and CDR2 SASEGT. The CDR3 runs 15 residues. Here the CDR3 reads CASSRGTGNNQPQHF. CDR3 DNA: TGTGCCAGCAGTCGGGGGACAGGGAATAATCAGCCCCAGCATTTT.

This clonotype was picked up a small number of times. The gene calls are TRBV19 and TRBJ2-7; D may correspond to TRBD1 or TRBD2 (5 bases each). The germline CDR1 and CDR2 sequences are LNHDA and SQIVND (reference sequence). The CDR3 length is 13 residues. V was pared by 3 bases and J by 6 bases, with 12 bases between. The CDR3 bases are TGTGCCAGTAGTATGTCGAGGGACGGCGAGCAGTACTTC. Its translation: CASSMSRDGEQYF.

This clonotype was picked up a small number of times. The rearrangement links TRBV27 to TRBJ2-1; 8 nucleotides align to TRBD1. The length of the CDR3 is 16 residues. The V segment lost 4 bases and the J segment 4 bases; nucleotides outside the gene matches: 9. The V gene's germline CDR1 is MNHEY and CDR2 SMNVEV (reference sequence). The CDR3 DNA follows: TGTGCCAGCAGTTCCAACAGGGGGTCCTCTTACAATGAGCAGTTCTTC. Its protein product is CASSSNRGSSYNEQFF.

This clonotype was seen ten or more times. The chain is built from TRBV6-5 and TRBJ2-2; perhaps TRBD2 as D (6 bases). From germline, CDR1 is MNHEY and CDR2 SVGAGI. CDR3 length: 16 residues. Trimming removed 0 bases from V and 3 bases from J, with 11 bases in between. The CDR3 here is CASSYSLAGDTGELFF. CDR3 in DNA: TGTGCCAGCAGTTACTCACTAGCAGGAGACACCGGGGAGCTGTTTTTT.

This clonotype was observed at least ten times. V and J are TRBV7-9 and TRBJ2-5; maybe TRBD1 (5 bases). Germline V gives CDR1 SEHNR, CDR2 FQNEAQ (reference sequence). The CDR3 length is 15 residues. V lost 0 bases to trimming and J lost 1 base, with 9 bases between them. The CDR3 DNA reads as TGTGCCAGCAGCTTAGCCCTTGACAGCCAAGAGACCCAGTACTTC. The encoded protein is CASSLALDSQETQYF.

J is TRBJ1-1 and V is TRBV19; the D is unclear. Germline CDR1 and CDR2: LNHDA and SQIVND (reference sequence). This CDR3 is 12 amino acids long. The V and J ends lost 4 bases and 7 bases respectively, with 10 bases between them. CDR3 protein: CASSRQQVEAFF. The CDR3 DNA reads TGTGCCAGTAGTAGGCAGCAGGTTGAAGCTTTCTTT.

The rearrangement joins TRBV19 to TRBJ1-5, with a weak D call TRBD1 (5 bases). Per the germline V gene, CDR1 is LNHDA and CDR2 is SQIVND (reference sequence). The CDR3 has 15 residues. With 9 bases removed from V and 4 bases from J, the gap between germline ends came to 19 bases. CDR3 coding DNA: TGTGCCAGCTCAATCCAGGGCCCGGGGAATCAGCCCCAGCATTTT. This gives the protein CASSIQGPGNQPQHF.

This clonotype was counted many times. The rearrangement joins TRBV30 to TRBJ2-7, with TRBD1 identical over 8 bases. With 1 base clipped from V and 3 bases from J, the junction kept 2 bases outside the gene matches. This CDR3 is built from 13 residues. Germline CDR1 and CDR2: GTSNPN and SVGIG (reference sequence). The CDR3 nucleotides read TGTGCCTGGAGTGCAGGGGGCTTCTACGAGCAGTACTTC. This translates into CAWSAGGFYEQYF. Combining the CDR3 with reference TRBV30 and TRBJ2-7 gives the whole variable domain SQTIHQWPATLVQPVGSPLSLECTVEGTSNPNLYWYRQAAGRGLQLLFYSVGIGQISSEVPQNLSASRPQDRQFILSSKKLLLSDSGFYLCAWSAGGFYEQYFGPGTRLTVT.

This clonotype was picked up many times. This sequence joins TRBV20-1 and TRBJ2-2; D gene unclear. The CDR3 loop spans 17 amino acids. V lost 0 bases, J lost 0 bases, and 14 bases lay in between. In germline, CDR1 is DFQATT, CDR2 SNEGSKA (reference sequence). The CDR3 DNA is TGCAGTGCTAGAGATGAATGGGCCCTACCGAACACCGGGGAGCTGTTTTTT. It codes for CSARDEWALPNTGELFF.

This clonotype has only a few counts. The chain combines TRBV14 with TRBJ2-3; the match to TRBD1 covers 8 bases. With V trimmed by 0 bases and J by 9 bases, 2 bases remained unmatched. Germline loops: CDR1 SGHDN, CDR2 FVKESK. This CDR3 comprises 13 residues. The CDR3: CASSQDWTGTQYF. The CDR3 DNA reads as TGTGCCAGCAGCCAAGATTGGACAGGGACGCAGTATTTT. The full variable domain, in which reference TRBV14 and TRBJ2-3 provide the parts outside the CDR3, is EAGVTQFPSHSVIEKGQTVTLRCDPISGHDNLYWYRRVMGKEIKFLLHFVKESKQDESGMPNNRFLAERTGGTYSTLKVQPAELEDSGVYFCASSQDWTGTQYFGPGTRLTVL.

This clonotype was observed a few times. The chain has TRBV30 and TRBJ2-2; D gene ambiguous. The CDR3 is 16 amino acids. The ends were cut back, 1 base at V and 0 bases at J, with 12 bases in the middle. Germline V gives CDR1 GTSNPN, CDR2 SVGIG (reference sequence). Here the CDR3 DNA reads TGTGCCTGGAGTGCGGACCGGGTGGCGAACACCGGGGAGCTGTTTTTT. The encoded protein is CAWSADRVANTGELFF.

This clonotype was detected many times. The rearrangement joins TRBV7-8 to TRBJ2-3, with 7 bases identical to TRBD2. Germline CDR1 SGHVS, CDR2 FQNEAQ. The CDR3 covers 18 residues. V dropped 0 bases and J dropped 2; count of bases not matched to a gene: 11. CDR3 nucleotides: TGTGCCAGCAGCTTAGCCCTTAGCGGGCCCTTACCCACAGATACGCAGTATTTT. This gives the protein CASSLALSGPLPTDTQYF.

This clonotype was counted at least ten times. The CDR3 loop is CASSRGDGREQFF. The CDR3 nucleotides read TGTGCCAGCAGCCGGGGGGACGGGCGGGAGCAGTTCTTC. V gene TRBV6-1 combines with J gene TRBJ2-1; 7 positions agree with TRBD2. Germline trimming cut 6 bases from V and 10 bases from J; bases unmatched to any gene: 9. This CDR3 is built from 13 residues. Germline values: CDR1 MNHNS, CDR2 SASEGT.

The genes are TRBV5-1 and TRBJ2-5, with 11 positions matching TRBD2. This CDR3 contains 18 residues. J was trimmed by 3 bases and V by 7 bases; bases with no gene match: 17. Germline V lookup: CDR1 SGHRS, CDR2 YFSETQ. The CDR3 sequence is CASGQSGVLAGGEETQYF. In DNA, the CDR3 is TGCGCCAGCGGACAGTCAGGGGTTCTAGCGGGAGGAGAAGAGACCCAGTACTTC.

This clonotype was observed many times. The J gene is TRBJ1-5, the V gene TRBV6-1, with a possible D match to TRBD1 (5 bases). Germline CDR1 reads MNHNS; CDR2 reads SASEGT. This CDR3 has 16 amino acids. Between the trimmed V and J ends, which lost 7 bases and 1 base, there was a span of 17 bases. The CDR3 region is CASTNAGTLSNQPQHF. DNA of the CDR3: TGTGCCAGCACCAACGCGGGGACTTTAAGCAATCAGCCCCAGCATTTT.